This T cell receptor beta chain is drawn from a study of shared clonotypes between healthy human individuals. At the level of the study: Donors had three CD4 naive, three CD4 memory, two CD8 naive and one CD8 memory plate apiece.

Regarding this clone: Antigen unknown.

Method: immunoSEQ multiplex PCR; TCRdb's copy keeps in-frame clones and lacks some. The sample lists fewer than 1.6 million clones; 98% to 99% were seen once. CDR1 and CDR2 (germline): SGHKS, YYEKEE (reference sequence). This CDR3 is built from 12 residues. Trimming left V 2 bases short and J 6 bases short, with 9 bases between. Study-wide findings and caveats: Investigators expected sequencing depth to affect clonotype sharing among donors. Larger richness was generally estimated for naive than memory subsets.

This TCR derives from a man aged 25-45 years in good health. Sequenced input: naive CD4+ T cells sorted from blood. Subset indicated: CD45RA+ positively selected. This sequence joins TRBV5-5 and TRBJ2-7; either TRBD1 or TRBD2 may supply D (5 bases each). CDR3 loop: CASSLRGREQYF. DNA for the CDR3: TGTGCCAGCAGCTTAAGGGGACGCGAGCAGTACTTC. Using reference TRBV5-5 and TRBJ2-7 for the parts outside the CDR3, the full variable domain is DAGVTQSPTHLIKTRGQQVTLRCSPISGHKSVSWYQQVLGQGPQFIFQYYEKEERGRGNFPDRFSARQFPNYSSELNVNALLLGDSALYLCASSLRGREQYFGPGTRLTVT.